The T cell receptor beta chain described here comes from a study of blood T cell repertoires in COVID-19. The CDR3 is 14 amino acids. CDR1 is SGHTA, CDR2 FQGNSA, per germline. The V and J ends lost 1 base and 6 bases, in that order; junction bases with no gene match: 0. Method: immunoSEQ multiplex PCR; TCRdb's copy keeps in-frame clones and lacks some. The sample records about 42,000 clones, roughly nine tenths being singletons. The rearrangement uses TRBV7-2 and TRBJ2-1, with 10 positions matching TRBD2. This clonotype was sampled from a human donor in a cohort sampled during active COVID-19. The specimen sequenced was peripheral blood. The CDR3 reads CASSLGTSGNEQFF. DNA of the CDR3: TGTGCCAGCAGCTTAGGGACTAGCGGCAATGAGCAGTTCTTC.